The 5 T cell receptor beta chains presented below share a single source sample, sequenced in a study of T cell responses to AZD1222 COVID-19 vaccine. Produced via immunoSEQ multiplex PCR; TCRdb's table is partial and in-frame only. The sample lists approximately 130,000 clones, roughly nine tenths seen once, with approximately 8.8% in the top ten. Sequencing was performed on peripheral blood, taken 28 days after the second AZD1222 dose. These receptors originate from an adult who received the AZD1222 COVID-19 vaccine.

The V gene is TRBV7-8, the J gene TRBJ1-2; D remains ambiguous. From germline, CDR1 is SGHVS and CDR2 FQNEAQ. Between the trimmed V and J ends, which lost 3 bases and 6 bases, there was a span of 2 bases. The CDR3 consists of 10 residues. The CDR3 DNA reads as TGTGCCAGCAGCTTTAATGGCTACACCTTC. This translates into CASSFNGYTF.

This clone came up a few times. The V gene is TRBV5-5, the J gene TRBJ1-6, with D maybe TRBD1 (6 bases). The CDR3 contains 14 residues. Between the trimmed V and J ends, which lost 4 bases and 6 bases, there was a span of 11 bases. The V gene's germline CDR1 is SGHKS and CDR2 YYEKEE (reference sequence). DNA of the CDR3: TGTGCCAGCAGCAAACAGGGTCCTAATTCACCCCTCCACTTT. Translating gives CASSKQGPNSPLHF.

J is TRBJ1-1 and V is TRBV30, with D unclear. This CDR3 region has 14 residues. The germline V gene encodes CDR1 GTSNPN and CDR2 SVGIG (reference sequence). The V end lost 0 bases, the J end lost 5 bases, and 13 bases lay between the germline ends. The CDR3 region is CAWSVPPGWTEAFF. Here the CDR3 DNA reads TGTGCCTGGAGTGTACCCCCAGGATGGACTGAAGCTTTCTTT.

The chain recombines TRBV7-7 with TRBJ2-3; D not resolved. Trimming left V 3 bases short and J 9 bases short, with 13 bases between. Germline V gives CDR1 SSHAT, CDR2 FNYEAQ (reference sequence). The CDR3 contains 13 residues. For the CDR3, the DNA is TGTGCCAGCAGCTTTCTAGGTGATGGGACGCAGTATTTT. It specifies CASSFLGDGTQYF.

The rearrangement links TRBV27 to TRBJ1-3; D is unresolved. The germline V gene encodes CDR1 MNHEY and CDR2 SMNVEV (reference sequence). The CDR3 totals 13 residues. The V and J ends lost 2 bases and 3 bases respectively, with 5 bases between them. The CDR3 spells CASSLGDGNTIYF. CDR3 DNA sequence: TGTGCCAGCAGTTTAGGAGATGGAAACACCATATATTTT.